These 8 T cell receptor beta chains were all obtained from the same sample, sequenced in a study of T-cell memory formation after mild COVID-19. Using its own MiXCR run on the 5' RACE reads, TCRdb lists one record per CDR3 protein. The top ten clones hold 2.4% of a sample with about 190,000 distinct CDR3 sequences, about 17% of them seen once. Sequenced input: PBMCs or a T cell subset sorted from them (not recorded which). These receptors originate from an adult woman who had mild COVID-19 (a few samples of this study predate the infection). Cell type and time point are not known.

This clonotype has only a few counts. The CDR3 reads CASSDRLNEKLFF. In nucleotides, the CDR3 is TGTGCCAGCAGCGACAGGCTGAATGAAAAACTGTTTTTT. V is TRBV2 and J is TRBJ1-4; D perhaps matches TRBD1 (6 bases). CDR1 and CDR2 from the germline V gene are SNHLY and FYNNEI. Trimming took off 6 bases at V and 5 bases at J, with 10 bases between the two ends. The CDR3 contains 13 residues.

The chain carries TRBV10-3 and TRBJ2-1; 7 bases align to TRBD2. CDR1 and CDR2 (germline): ENHRY, SYGVKD. V gave up 3 bases and J gave up 6 bases; unmatched junction bases: 5. The length of the CDR3 is 14 residues. The CDR3 bases are TGTGCCATCAGTGAATTCCCGGGAGGCAATGAGCAGTTCTTC. This gives the protein CAISEFPGGNEQFF.

This clonotype occurred once. The gene calls are TRBV7-9 and TRBJ2-5, with TRBD2 as a possible D gene (6 bases). Trimming pared 3 bases from V and 4 bases from J, leaving 12 bases between. Germline lookup yields CDR1 SEHNR and CDR2 FQNEAQ (reference sequence). This CDR3 is built from 14 residues. In nucleotides, the CDR3 is TGTGCCAGCAGCTTTTCGTTGGGAGGAGAGACCCAGTACTTC. Translated: CASSFSLGGETQYF.

CDR3 region: CASSQDTINSPLHF. CDR3 in DNA: TGTGCCAGCAGCCAGGACACTATTAATTCACCCCTCCACTTT. The genes are TRBV3-1 and TRBJ1-6, with D perhaps matching TRBD1 (5 bases). CDR1 and CDR2 (germline): LGHDT, YNNKEL (reference sequence). CDR3 length equals 14 residues. The germline V and J ends were trimmed by 3 bases and 6 bases, with 9 bases remaining between them. The entire variable domain, with the rest obtained from reference TRBV3-1 and TRBJ1-6, is as follows: DTAVSQTPKYLVTQMGNDKSIKCEQNLGHDTMYWYKQDSKKFLKIMFSYNNKELIINETVPNRFSPKSPDKAHLNLHINSLELGDSAVYFCASSQDTINSPLHFGNGTRLTVT.

This clonotype has more than one count but fewer than ten. The chain has TRBV9 and TRBJ2-5; the D is unclear. The V gene's germline CDR1 is SGDLS and CDR2 YYNGEE. This CDR3 is 16 amino acids long. Trimming removed 3 bases from V and 5 bases from J, with 20 bases in between. The CDR3 is CASSAGNSAAGETQYF. The CDR3 DNA is TGTGCCAGCAGCGCCGGAAATAGTGCAGCCGGGGAGACCCAGTACTTC.

This clonotype has more than one count but fewer than ten. The chain has TRBV5-1 and TRBJ2-2; D might be TRBD1 or TRBD2, each matching 5 bases. V was cut by 3 bases and J by 4 bases, with 10 bases left in between. Germline CDR1 reads SGHRS; CDR2 reads YFSETQ. The CDR3 consists of 14 residues. CDR3 DNA sequence: TGCGCCAGCAGCTCGAATGGGGGCACCGGGGAGCTGTTTTTT. Amino acids: CASSSNGGTGELFF.

This clonotype has a handful of counts. The gene calls are TRBV11-2 and TRBJ2-1; 11 bases align to TRBD1. The CDR3 has 16 residues. The junction had 12 bases not matched to a gene; V was cut back by 4 bases and J by 10 bases. Per germline, CDR1 SGHAT and CDR2 FQNNGV. CDR3 loop: CASSWPAGTGGYEQFF. The DNA for the CDR3 is TGTGCCAGCAGCTGGCCGGCCGGGACAGGGGGATACGAGCAGTTCTTC.

This clonotype was detected only a few times. This sequence joins TRBV20-1 and TRBJ2-4, with D maybe TRBD1 (6 bases). The germline V gene encodes CDR1 DFQATT and CDR2 SNEGSKA (reference sequence). The CDR3 covers 11 residues. The V and J ends lost 6 bases and 6 bases respectively, with 9 bases between them. The CDR3 spells CSATDRNIQYF. The CDR3, as DNA: TGCAGTGCCACGGACAGAAACATTCAGTACTTC.